These 24 T cell receptor beta chains originate from one sample sequenced in a study of post-analysis software for immune sequencing data. Findings of the study overall: TRBV segments more frequent in patients than in controls numbered several and included TRBV5-6, TRBV5-1 and TRBV20-1.

No antigen has been assigned to these receptors. TCR beta cDNA libraries included unique molecular identifiers. TCRdb re-called the PCR reads through MiXCR, storing one row per CDR3 protein. The repertoire holds 740,000 or so distinct CDR3 sequences, with about 53% as singletons. Sequenced sample: blood. These receptors were taken from a girl aged 5-17 years with multiple sclerosis.

This clonotype was observed a handful of times. The chain recombines TRBV4-2 with TRBJ2-7; TRBD1 matches at 10 bases. Germline V gene sequence: CDR1 LGHNA, CDR2 YNFKEQ. The CDR3 runs to 15 residues. Trimming at V came to 5 bases and at J to 4 bases, leaving 8 bases not matched to a gene. CDR3 bases: TGTGCCAGCAGCAACATCGCGGGACAGGGGTACGAGCAGTACTTC. This translates into CASSNIAGQGYEQYF.

The genes are TRBV10-3 and TRBJ2-5; TRBD2 matches 9 bases. The CDR3 covers 18 residues. The V and J ends lost 0 bases and 3 bases, in that order; junction bases with no gene match: 11. From germline, CDR1 is ENHRY and CDR2 SYGVKD. The CDR3 region has the DNA TGTGCCATCAGTGAGTCGGTAGCGGGGGTACTGAACAAAGAGACCCAGTACTTC. It translates to CAISESVAGVLNKETQYF.

This clonotype was found a few times. For the CDR3, the DNA is TGTGCCAGCAGCTTATCGATCCAGGGTAGCAATCAGCCCCAGCATTTT. Translating gives CASSLSIQGSNQPQHF. The rearrangement uses TRBV5-6 and TRBJ1-5; possible D gene TRBD1, 5 bases. V lost 2 bases and J 0 bases, leaving 12 bases between the germline ends. This CDR3 spans 16 amino acids. CDR1 is SGHDT and CDR2 is YYEEEE in the germline V gene.

The chain links TRBV5-5 to TRBJ2-3; 7 bases are shared with TRBD2. Germline V gene sequence: CDR1 SGHKS, CDR2 YYEKEE (reference sequence). The V segment lost 0 bases and the J segment 7 bases; nucleotides outside the gene matches: 2. The CDR3 length is 13 residues. CDR3 sequence: CASSLGGTNTQYF. Written as DNA, the CDR3 is TGTGCCAGCAGCTTGGGCGGGACTAATACGCAGTATTTT.

This rearrangement joins TRBV7-9 to TRBJ2-1; D not resolved. Trimming left V 1 base short and J 2 bases short, with 9 bases between. The CDR3 length is 15 residues. Germline V gives CDR1 SEHNR, CDR2 FQNEAQ (reference sequence). The CDR3 protein is CASSLVLETYNEQFF. In nucleotides, the CDR3 is TGTGCCAGCAGCTTAGTACTGGAGACCTACAATGAGCAGTTCTTC.

The V gene is TRBV28, the J gene TRBJ1-1; 7 nucleotides align to TRBD1. J lost 4 bases, V lost 10 bases, and 9 bases had no gene match. Looked up from germline, CDR1 is MDHEN and CDR2 is SYDVKM. The CDR3 sequence is 13 residues long. This chain's CDR3 is CAIRNQGGTEAFF. CDR3 nucleotides: TGTGCCATCAGAAATCAGGGGGGCACTGAAGCTTTCTTT.

The chain is built from TRBV7-2 and TRBJ2-5, with TRBD2 matching 12 bases. The CDR3 length is 17 residues. The germline V gene encodes CDR1 SGHTA and CDR2 FQGNSA. V lost 5 bases and J lost 1; bases outside the gene matches: 8. The CDR3 sequence is CASSRRTSGIFQETQYF. CDR3 DNA: TGTGCCAGCAGCCGCAGGACTAGCGGGATATTCCAAGAGACCCAGTACTTC.

The V and J genes are TRBV3-1 and TRBJ2-5, with 8 bases that match TRBD2. Unmatched junction bases numbered 18, after V lost 4 bases and J lost 11 bases. CDR3 size: 16 residues. Germline assignment: CDR1 LGHDT and CDR2 YNNKEL (reference sequence). Here the CDR3 reads CASSRRTSGPYNEQYF. Here the CDR3 DNA reads TGTGCCAGCAGCCGCCGAACTAGCGGACCTTACAATGAGCAGTACTTC.

The rearrangement uses TRBV20-1 and TRBJ2-5; D perhaps matches TRBD1 (6 bases). CDR1 is DFQATT, CDR2 SNEGSKA, per germline (reference sequence). V dropped 4 bases and J dropped 2 bases, with 14 bases sitting between them. The CDR3 runs to 14 residues. The CDR3 DNA follows: TGCAGTGCTAAAGTGTACAGGGTGCAAGAGACCCAGTACTTC. Its translation: CSAKVYRVQETQYF.

This chain links TRBV21-1 with TRBJ1-2. TRBV21-1 counts as a pseudogene. The CDR3 runs to 15 residues. CDR3 sequence (DNA): TGTGCCGGCAGCAAAGTGATAGCAGACTTCTATGGCTACACCTTC. This translates into CAGSKVIADFYGYTF.

This clonotype was counted a few times. Here the CDR3 DNA reads TGTGCCAGCAGCTTACAGGACAGTGCCTCCTACGAGCAGTACTTC. This encodes CASSLQDSASYEQYF. The chain recombines TRBV7-6 with TRBJ2-7, with D maybe TRBD1 (6 bases). V lost 2 bases, J lost 0 bases, and 11 bases lay in between. Germline assignment: CDR1 SGHVS and CDR2 FNYEAQ. The CDR3 covers 15 residues.

The chain couples TRBV5-5 to TRBJ1-2; no reliable D call. The CDR3 has 14 residues. Germline V CDR1 and CDR2: SGHKS, YYEKEE (reference sequence). Trimming took off 9 bases at V and 1 base at J, with 16 bases between the two ends. The CDR3 DNA reads as TGTGCCACCACGAGGGAGGCCGGTAACTATGGCTACACCTTC. This gives the protein CATTREAGNYGYTF.

The chain joins TRBV20-1 to TRBJ2-7; D may be TRBD1 or TRBD2 (5 bases each). V was pared by 0 bases and J by 0 bases, with 15 bases between. The CDR3 runs 16 residues. Germline CDR1 and CDR2: DFQATT and SNEGSKA (reference sequence). Here the CDR3 reads CSARDLTGLLSYEQYF. DNA of the CDR3: TGCAGTGCTAGAGATCTGACGGGGCTCCTCTCCTACGAGCAGTACTTC.

The chain has TRBV12-3 or TRBV12-4 and TRBJ2-7, with 10 bases fitting TRBD1. CDR3 length equals 14 residues. J lost 10 bases, V lost 5 bases, and 11 bases had no gene match. The CDR3 DNA sequence: TGTGCCAGCAGTCCCGGACAGGGGGTTGGAGCCCAGTACTTC. Translated: CASSPGQGVGAQYF.

This sequence joins TRBV20-1 and TRBJ2-7; no clear D. V was shortened by 4 bases and J by 3 bases, with 4 bases between the two germline ends. This CDR3 spans 10 amino acids. Germline CDR1 is DFQATT and CDR2 is SNEGSKA (reference sequence). CDR3 region: CSAKSYEQYF. CDR3 bases: TGCAGTGCTAAGAGCTACGAGCAGTACTTC.

This clonotype was observed a few times. V is TRBV7-9 and J is TRBJ2-1; tentatively, D is TRBD2 (6 bases). The CDR3 covers 14 residues. Trimming stripped 4 bases from V and 5 bases from J, with 12 bases between. Germline V gene sequence: CDR1 SEHNR, CDR2 FQNEAQ (reference sequence). The CDR3 sequence: CASSSRRGNNEQFF. The CDR3 DNA reads TGTGCCAGCAGCTCCAGGCGGGGAAACAATGAGCAGTTCTTC.

This clonotype was recorded a few times. The chain joins TRBV20-1 to TRBJ2-7; 8 bases map to TRBD1. The V segment lost 3 bases and the J segment 1 base; nucleotides outside the gene matches: 5. The CDR3 loop spans 14 amino acids. Germline-derived CDR1 and CDR2 are DFQATT and SNEGSKA (reference sequence). The chain's CDR3 is CSASRGQASYEQYF. For the CDR3, the DNA is TGCAGTGCTAGTAGGGGACAGGCTTCCTACGAGCAGTACTTC.

This clonotype has only a few counts. The chain links TRBV29-1 to TRBJ2-5, with a weak D call TRBD1 (6 bases). Germline V gene lookup returns CDR1 SQVTM and CDR2 ANQGSEA. Trimming removed 6 bases from V and 11 bases from J, with 25 bases in between. The CDR3 runs to 14 residues. The CDR3 region has the DNA TGCAGCGTACCAAAGGGGGTTACAGGGCAATGGCAGTACTTC. This gives the protein CSVPKGVTGQWQYF.

V and J are TRBV20-1 and TRBJ2-5, with a possible D match to TRBD1 (6 bases). With 6 bases removed from V and 0 bases from J, the gap between germline ends came to 14 bases. The CDR3 runs 14 residues. The germline gives CDR1 DFQATT, CDR2 SNEGSKA (reference sequence). CDR3 sequence: CSACRGVDQETQYF. The CDR3 DNA reads as TGCAGTGCCTGCAGGGGAGTAGACCAAGAGACCCAGTACTTC.

The J gene is TRBJ2-1, the V gene TRBV20-1; 7 bases are a match to TRBD2. The germline V gene encodes CDR1 DFQATT and CDR2 SNEGSKA (reference sequence). The ends lost 3 bases at V and 5 bases at J; junction bases unmatched: 7. The CDR3 spans 14 residues. CDR3 sequence (DNA): TGCAGTGCTAGTTGGCTAGCGGTTAACAATGAGCAGTTCTTC. It encodes CSASWLAVNNEQFF.

V usage is TRBV25-1 and J usage is TRBJ2-4; 13 nucleotides agree with TRBD2. Germline values: CDR1 MGHDK, CDR2 SYGVNS. After removal of 1 base from V and 7 bases from J, the junction contained 7 bases not matched to a gene. This CDR3 comprises 17 residues. CDR3 protein: CASSEWVTTSGGNIQYF. In DNA form, the CDR3 reads TGTGCCAGCAGTGAATGGGTAACGACTAGCGGGGGGAACATTCAGTACTTC.

Concerning this clonotype: Sequence at one end of the junction differs from germline and may be a read error. V usage is TRBV10-3 and J usage is TRBJ2-3; 7 nucleotides line up with TRBD2. This CDR3 is 15 amino acids long. Germline loops: CDR1 ENHRY, CDR2 SYGVKD. CDR3 in amino acids: CAIRESAGRTDTQYF. The CDR3 DNA is TGTGCCATCCGTGAGTCAGCGGGGCGCACAGATACGCAGTATTTT.

This clonotype turned up a few times. V is TRBV5-1 and J is TRBJ2-4; TRBD2 matches 12 bases. The last part of the DNA fits TRBJ2-7 better; the J call may be wrong. The CDR3 consists of 17 residues. CDR1 SGHRS and CDR2 YFSETQ come from the germline V gene. In DNA form, the CDR3 reads TGCGCCAGCAGCTTGGGGGCTAGCGGGGGGGACTCCTACGAGCAGTACTTC. It encodes CASSLGASGGDSYEQYF.

V and J are TRBV30 and TRBJ1-2; D may be TRBD1 (6 bases). This CDR3 contains 12 residues. Per germline, CDR1 GTSNPN and CDR2 SVGIG (reference sequence). With 5 bases removed from V and 4 bases from J, the gap between germline ends came to 11 bases. The CDR3 here is CAWGGAPYGYTF. The CDR3 coding sequence is TGTGCCTGGGGGGGGGCACCCTATGGCTACACCTTC.